The source of this T cell receptor beta chain is a study of T cells after yellow fever vaccination. Study in general: Fractions low in cell number were prepared with SMART-Seq v4 Ultra Low Input. General observations from the study: Weaker overall was a secondary response that nonetheless peaked faster, on day 5 versus 15.

For TCR, cDNA came from 5'RACE template switching, which added a universal primer site and UMIs. TCRdb re-called the 5' RACE reads with MiXCR, one entry per CDR3 protein. The sample carries about 50,000 distinct CDR3 sequences, roughly 7.3% recorded once. CDR3 length equals 13 residues. Germline CDR1 and CDR2: LNHDA and SQIVND (reference sequence). Of note for this clonotype: Antigen unknown. At one boundary the junction diverges from the germline segment, which might be a read error.

The chain is built from TRBV19 and TRBJ2-5, with D maybe TRBD2 (5 bases). Here the sequenced sample was CD8+ T cells sorted from PBMCs, taken roughly 14 days after the first yellow fever vaccination. This clonotype was sampled from a man in his late teens or twenties who received the YFV17D yellow fever vaccine. The CDR3 reads CASSLDPGETQYF. The DNA for the CDR3 is TGTGCCAGTAGTCTAGATCCGGGGGAGACCCAGTACTTC.